The present TCR beta chain was sequenced within a study of T cell responses to AZD1222 COVID-19 vaccine. CDR1 and CDR2 from the germline V gene are MDHEN and SYDVKM. V was shortened by 5 bases and J by 10 bases, with 21 bases between the two germline ends. CDR3 length equals 15 residues. This table comes from immunoSEQ multiplex PCR, and its TCRdb copy is limited to in-frame clones, with some not included. The sample yields around 130,000 clones, 94% seen once. This clonotype was sampled from an adult in good health. This chain uses TRBV28 with TRBJ2-1; D unresolved. The sequencing here drew on peripheral blood, taken on day 0 of AZD1222 vaccination. The CDR3 nucleotides are TGTGCCAGCAGTACTCGTGGGCGCGGTGGCTCGGAGCAGTTCTTC. It specifies CASSTRGRGGSEQFF.